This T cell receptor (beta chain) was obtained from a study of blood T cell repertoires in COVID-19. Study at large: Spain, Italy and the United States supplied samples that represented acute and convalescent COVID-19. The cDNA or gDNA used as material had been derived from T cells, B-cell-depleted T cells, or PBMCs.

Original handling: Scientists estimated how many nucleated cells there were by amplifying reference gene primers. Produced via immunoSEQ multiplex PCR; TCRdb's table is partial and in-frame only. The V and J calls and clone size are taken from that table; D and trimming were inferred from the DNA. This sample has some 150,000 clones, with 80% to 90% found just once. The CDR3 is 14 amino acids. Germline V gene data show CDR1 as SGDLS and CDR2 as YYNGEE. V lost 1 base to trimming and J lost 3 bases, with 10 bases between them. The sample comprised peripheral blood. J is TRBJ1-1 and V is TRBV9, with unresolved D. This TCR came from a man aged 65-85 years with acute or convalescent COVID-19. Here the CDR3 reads CASSVNPVHTEAFF. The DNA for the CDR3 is TGTGCCAGCAGCGTAAATCCGGTACACACTGAAGCTTTCTTT. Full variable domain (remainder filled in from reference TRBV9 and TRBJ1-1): DSGVTQTPKHLITATGQRVTLRCSPRSGDLSVYWYQQSLDQGLQFLIQYYNGEERAKGNILERFSAQQFPDLHSELNLSSLELGDSALYFCASSVNPVHTEAFFGQGTRLTVV.